This T cell receptor beta chain stems from a study of shared clonotypes between healthy human individuals. Study-level points and caveats: A limitation of the genetic and exposure-history diversity represented arose from few donors.

V shed 3 bases, J shed 6 bases, and the junction held 3 bases outside the gene matches. Germline V CDR1 and CDR2: WNHNN, SYGVQD (reference sequence). The CDR3 length is 15 residues. Naive CD8 cells, CD45RO-negative and positively selected for CCR7, excluded terminally differentiated effector memory CD45RA+ cells. Assay used: immunoSEQ multiplex PCR; TCRdb lists only in-frame clones, some missing. This sample has about 2.1 million clones, with over 85% found just once. Notes on this clone: Its target is unknown.

Sequencing used naive CD8+ T cells from PBMCs. This TCR was sampled from a man younger than 35 in good health. Some clones in this sample may be carry-over from other donors' samples. The chain has TRBV10-1 and TRBJ2-1; TRBD1 matches 12 bases. The CDR3 spells CASSDGTGGINEQFF. The CDR3 region has the DNA TGCGCCAGCAGTGATGGGACAGGGGGCATCAATGAGCAGTTCTTC.